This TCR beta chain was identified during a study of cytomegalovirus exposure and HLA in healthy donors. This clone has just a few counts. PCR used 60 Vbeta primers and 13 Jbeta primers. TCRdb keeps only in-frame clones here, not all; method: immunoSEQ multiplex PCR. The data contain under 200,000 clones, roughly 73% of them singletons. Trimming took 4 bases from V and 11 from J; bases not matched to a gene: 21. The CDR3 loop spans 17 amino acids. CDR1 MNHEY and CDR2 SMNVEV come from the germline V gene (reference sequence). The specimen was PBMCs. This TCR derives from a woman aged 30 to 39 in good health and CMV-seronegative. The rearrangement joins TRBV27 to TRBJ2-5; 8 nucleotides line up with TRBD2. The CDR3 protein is CASSWGGTGFNSGAQYF. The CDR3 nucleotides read TGTGCCAGCAGTTGGGGGGGAACAGGGTTCAATAGCGGGGCTCAGTACTTC.